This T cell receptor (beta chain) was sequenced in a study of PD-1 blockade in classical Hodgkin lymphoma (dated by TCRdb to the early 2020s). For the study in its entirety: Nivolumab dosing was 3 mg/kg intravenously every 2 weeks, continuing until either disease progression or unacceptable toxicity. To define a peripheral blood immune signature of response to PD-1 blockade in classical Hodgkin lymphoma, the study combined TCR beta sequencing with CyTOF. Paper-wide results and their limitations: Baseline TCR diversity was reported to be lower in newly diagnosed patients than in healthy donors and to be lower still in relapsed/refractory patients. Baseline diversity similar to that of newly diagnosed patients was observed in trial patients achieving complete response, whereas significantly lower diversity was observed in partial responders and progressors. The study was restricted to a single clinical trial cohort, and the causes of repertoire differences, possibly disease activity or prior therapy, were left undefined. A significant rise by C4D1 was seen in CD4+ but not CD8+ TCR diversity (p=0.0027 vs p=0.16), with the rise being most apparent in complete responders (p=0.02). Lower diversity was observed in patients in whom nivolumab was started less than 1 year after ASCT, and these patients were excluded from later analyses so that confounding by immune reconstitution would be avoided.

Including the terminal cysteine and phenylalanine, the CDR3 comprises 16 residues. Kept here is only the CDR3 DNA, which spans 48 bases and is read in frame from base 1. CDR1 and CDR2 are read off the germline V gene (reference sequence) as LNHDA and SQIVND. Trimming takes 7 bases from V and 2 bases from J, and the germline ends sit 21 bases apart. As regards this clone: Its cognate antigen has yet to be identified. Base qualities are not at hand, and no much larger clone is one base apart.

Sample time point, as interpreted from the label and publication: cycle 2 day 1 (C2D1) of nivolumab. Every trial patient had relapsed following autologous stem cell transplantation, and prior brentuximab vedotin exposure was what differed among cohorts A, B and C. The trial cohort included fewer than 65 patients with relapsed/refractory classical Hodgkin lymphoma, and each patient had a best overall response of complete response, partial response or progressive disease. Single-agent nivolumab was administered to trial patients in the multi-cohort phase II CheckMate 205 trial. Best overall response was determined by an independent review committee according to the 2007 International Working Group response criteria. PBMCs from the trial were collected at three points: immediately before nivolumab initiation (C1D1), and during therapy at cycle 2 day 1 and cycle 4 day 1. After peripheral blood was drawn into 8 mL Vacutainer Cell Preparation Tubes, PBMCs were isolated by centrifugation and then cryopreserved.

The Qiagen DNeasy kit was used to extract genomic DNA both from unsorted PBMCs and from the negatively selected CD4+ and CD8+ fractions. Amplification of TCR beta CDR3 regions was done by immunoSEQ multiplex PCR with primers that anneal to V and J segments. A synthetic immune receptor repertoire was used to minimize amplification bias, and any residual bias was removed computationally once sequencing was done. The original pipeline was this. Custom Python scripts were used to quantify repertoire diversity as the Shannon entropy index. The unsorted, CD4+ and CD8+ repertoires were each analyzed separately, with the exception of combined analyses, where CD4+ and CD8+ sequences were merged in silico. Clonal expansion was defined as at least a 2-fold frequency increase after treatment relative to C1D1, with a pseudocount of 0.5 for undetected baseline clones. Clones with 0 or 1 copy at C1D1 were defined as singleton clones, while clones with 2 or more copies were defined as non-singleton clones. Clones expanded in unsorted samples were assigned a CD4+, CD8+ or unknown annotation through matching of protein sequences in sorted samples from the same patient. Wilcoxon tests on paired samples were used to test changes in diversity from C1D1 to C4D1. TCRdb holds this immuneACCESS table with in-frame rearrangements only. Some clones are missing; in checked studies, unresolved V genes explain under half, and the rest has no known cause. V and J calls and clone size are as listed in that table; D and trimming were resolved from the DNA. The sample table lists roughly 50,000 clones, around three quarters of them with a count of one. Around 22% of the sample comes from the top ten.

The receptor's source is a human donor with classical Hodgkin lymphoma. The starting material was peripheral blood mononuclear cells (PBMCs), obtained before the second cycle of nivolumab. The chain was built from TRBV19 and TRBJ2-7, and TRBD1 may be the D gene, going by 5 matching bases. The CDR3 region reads CASKAGLQAEAYEQYF. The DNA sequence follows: TGTGCCAGTAAAGCAGGGCTACAGGCGGAAGCCTACGAGCAGTACTTC.